Listed below are T cell receptor beta chains from one sample, sequenced in a study of T cell changes during pregnancy in multiple sclerosis. Method: immunoSEQ multiplex PCR; TCRdb's copy keeps in-frame clones and lacks some. The table has roughly 66,000 clones, about 90% seen once. Specimen: peripheral blood, collected in the first trimester of pregnancy. These TCRs come from a female donor with multiple sclerosis, enrolled in a pregnancy study. The CDR3 runs from the conserved cysteine through the conserved F or W. A D gene is named only where the DNA matches it firmly. Size is stated for part of the rows, as once, few or many counts, or as a class when the clone is expanded.

CDR3 | DNA | D | size | J | V
CASSPQGFPGELFF | TGTGCCAGCAGTCCGCAGGGTTTTCCCGGGGAGCTGTTTTTT | NA | NA | TRBJ2-2 | TRBV2
CASSFGLDGGELFF | TGTGCCAGCAGCTTTGGTCTAGACGGCGGGGAGCTGTTTTTT | NA | NA | TRBJ2-2 | TRBV11-3
CASTLGHTNEKLFF | TGTGCCAGCACGCTGGGACACACTAATGAAAAACTGTTTTTT | NA | NA | TRBJ1-4 | TRBV18
CASSFSRTEQNTEAFF | TGTGCCAGCAGCTTTTCACGGACAGAACAAAACACTGAAGCTTTCTTT | NA | NA | TRBJ1-1 | TRBV7-2
CASSFQGTGGAYNEQFF | TGTGCCAGCAGCTTCCAAGGGACAGGGGGAGCCTACAATGAGCAGTTCTTC | TRBD1 | NA | TRBJ2-1 | TRBV7-2
CASSVQGSNQPQHF | TGTGCCAGCAGTGTACAGGGGTCCAATCAGCCCCAGCATTTT | TRBD1 | once | TRBJ1-5 | TRBV5-4
CASSGGDRLNYGYTF | TGTGCCAGCAGCGGAGGGGACAGGCTGAACTATGGCTACACCTTC | TRBD1 | NA | TRBJ1-2 | TRBV11-3
CASSYGSTEAFF | TGTGCCAGCAGCTACGGTAGCACTGAAGCTTTCTTT | NA | few | TRBJ1-1 | TRBV5-4
CASSLEEGAAYEQYF | TGTGCCAGCAGCTTGGAAGAGGGGGCGGCCTACGAGCAGTACTTC | TRBD1 | NA | TRBJ2-7 | TRBV5-5
CASSRWMGANTGELFF | TGCGCCAGCAGCCGATGGATGGGAGCGAACACCGGGGAGCTGTTTTTT | NA | NA | TRBJ2-2 | TRBV4-3
CASSLDSRRTYEQYF | TGTGCCAGCAGCTTGGATTCTAGAAGGACCTACGAGCAGTACTTC | NA | NA | TRBJ2-7 | TRBV5-4
CASSAAQGMSEKLFF | TGTGCCAGCAGCGCCGCACAGGGTATGAGTGAAAAACTGTTTTTT | NA | NA | TRBJ1-4 | TRBV2
CASSLGRTSGRLVEETQYF | TGCGCCAGCAGCTTGGGTCGGACTAGCGGGAGGTTGGTAGAAGAGACCCAGTACTTC | TRBD2 | NA | TRBJ2-5 | TRBV5-1
CASSLDAYNEQFF | TGTGCCAGCAGCTTAGATGCGTACAATGAGCAGTTCTTC | NA | NA | TRBJ2-1 | TRBV7-3
CASSPTGGSAIQYF | TGTGCCAGCAGCCCCACCGGGGGGTCGGCCATTCAGTACTTC | TRBD2 | NA | TRBJ2-4 | TRBV7-9
CASSTGAGGNYGYTF | TGTGCCAGCTCAACCGGAGCAGGGGGAAACTATGGCTACACCTTC | TRBD1 | NA | TRBJ1-2 | TRBV18
CASSARTYTGELFF | TGTGCCAGCAGTGCACGAACTTACACCGGGGAGCTGTTTTTT | NA | NA | TRBJ2-2 | TRBV6-1
CATSGTWTGTLYEQYF | TGTGCCACCAGCGGAACCTGGACAGGGACCCTTTACGAGCAGTACTTC | TRBD1 | NA | TRBJ2-7 | TRBV15
CASKTSGYQETQYF | TGTGCCAGCAAAACTAGCGGGTACCAAGAGACCCAGTACTTC | TRBD2 | NA | TRBJ2-5 | TRBV11-3
CASSLREMGSAYNEQFF | TGTGCCAGCAGCTTAAGGGAGATGGGATCCGCCTACAATGAGCAGTTCTTC | NA | NA | TRBJ2-1 | TRBV7-9
CATWRAGNTIYF | TGTGCCACCTGGCGGGCAGGAAACACCATATATTTT | NA | NA | TRBJ1-3 | TRBV2
CASSLLANQETQYF | TGTGCCAGCAGTTTACTAGCGAACCAAGAGACCCAGTACTTC | NA | NA | TRBJ2-5 | TRBV27
CASSLGGLADFSYEQYF | TGTGCCAGCAGCTTAGGGGGACTAGCGGACTTCTCCTACGAGCAGTACTTC | TRBD2 | NA | TRBJ2-7 | TRBV7-6
CASSPVDYGYTF | TGTGCCAGTAGTCCAGTCGACTATGGCTACACCTTC | NA | NA | TRBJ1-2 | TRBV19
CASSSRLAGGETQYF | TGTGCCAGCAGCTCCAGACTAGCGGGCGGAGAGACCCAGTACTTC | TRBD2 | NA | TRBJ2-5 | TRBV7-9
CASSSTWEQYF | TGTGCCAGCAGCTCAACTTGGGAGCAGTACTTC | NA | once | TRBJ2-7 | TRBV7-9
CASSTTGIYSGNTIYF | TGTGCCAGCAGCACGACAGGAATATACTCTGGAAACACCATATATTTT | NA | NA | TRBJ1-3 | TRBV9
CASSTPTVSGANVLTF | TGTGCCAGCAGTACTCCGACAGTCTCTGGGGCCAACGTCCTGACTTTC | NA | NA | TRBJ2-6 | TRBV27
CASSSPVAGNTIYF | TGTGCCAGCAGTTCCCCGGTAGCTGGAAACACCATATATTTT | NA | NA | TRBJ1-3 | TRBV6-6
CASSTGLAGGGEYNEQFF | TGTGCCAGCAGCACGGGACTAGCGGGAGGAGGTGAATACAATGAGCAGTTCTTC | NA | once | TRBJ2-1 | TRBV21-1
CASSLLGGYGYTF | TGTGCCAGCAGCTTATTGGGGGGCTATGGCTACACCTTC | NA | few | TRBJ1-2 | TRBV11-1
CASSLRTSGRNTGELFF | TGTGCCAGCAGCTTGAGGACTAGCGGGAGAAACACCGGGGAGCTGTTTTTT | TRBD2 | NA | TRBJ2-2 | TRBV5-6
CASEGRGLSGANVLTF | TGTGCCAGCGAAGGCAGGGGGCTTTCTGGGGCCAACGTCCTGACTTTC | TRBD1 | NA | TRBJ2-6 | TRBV2
CASRSRGLRTSGTSTDTQYF | TGTGCCAGCAGATCGAGGGGTCTTCGGACTAGCGGGACTAGCACAGATACGCAGTATTTT | TRBD2 | NA | TRBJ2-3 | TRBV2
CASSNPSNTGELFF | TGCGCCAGCAGCAACCCTAGCAACACCGGGGAGCTGTTTTTT | NA | NA | TRBJ2-2 | TRBV5-1
CASTYGTSGRNNEQFF | TGTGCCAGCACCTACGGGACTAGCGGGAGGAACAATGAGCAGTTCTTC | TRBD2 | NA | TRBJ2-1 | TRBV28
CASSGSGGSDTQYF | TGTGCCAGTAGCGGGAGCGGGGGTTCAGATACGCAGTATTTT | TRBD2 | NA | TRBJ2-3 | TRBV19
CASSLAPSRDAGNNEQFF | TGTGCCAGCAGCTTAGCGCCTAGTAGGGACGCGGGAAACAATGAGCAGTTCTTC | NA | NA | TRBJ2-1 | TRBV7-9
CASSQGTSGRGQYF | TGTGCCAGCAGCCAGGGGACTAGCGGGAGGGGGCAGTACTTC | TRBD2 | NA | TRBJ2-7 | TRBV11-2
CASSQDPGDYEQYF | TGCGCCAGCAGCCAAGATCCCGGAGACTACGAGCAGTACTTC | NA | NA | TRBJ2-7 | TRBV4-1
CASSVRDSGANVLTF | TGTGCCAGCAGCGTCAGGGACTCTGGGGCCAACGTCCTGACTTTC | NA | NA | TRBJ2-6 | TRBV7-2